Listed here are 16 T cell receptor beta chains from one sample, sequenced in a study of blood T cell repertoires in COVID-19. The table came from immunoSEQ multiplex PCR; TCRdb's copy has only in-frame clones and leaves some out. The sample has 310,000 or so clones; around 80% are singletons. The sequenced material came from peripheral blood. Receptors originate from a woman aged 50 to 60 with acute or convalescent COVID-19.

The chain is built from TRBV3-1 (or the pseudogene TRBV3-2) and TRBJ1-1; TRBD1 matches 7 bases. There are 16 residues in the CDR3. CDR1 and CDR2 (germline): LGHDT, YNNKEL (reference sequence). Germline trimming cut 0 bases from V and 3 bases from J; bases unmatched to any gene: 7. CDR3: CASSQDPRQGYTEAFF. CDR3 nucleotide sequence: TGTGCCAGCAGCCAAGATCCGCGACAGGGATACACTGAAGCTTTCTTT.

The chain carries TRBV7-2 and TRBJ1-1, with D tentatively TRBD1 (5 bases). Trimming pared 5 bases from V and 3 bases from J, leaving 16 bases between. The CDR3 consists of 15 residues. Germline V lookup: CDR1 SGHTA, CDR2 FQGNSA. The CDR3 coding sequence is TGTGCCAGCAGCGTATCCCGGGACTCATACACTGAAGCTTTCTTT. Protein: CASSVSRDSYTEAFF.

The chain couples TRBV19 to TRBJ1-1, with 9 bases aligning to TRBD1. Trimming removed 4 bases from V and 5 bases from J; junction bases left unmatched: 11. CDR1 is LNHDA, CDR2 SQIVND, per germline (reference sequence). The CDR3 consists of 16 residues. This CDR3 reads CASSRGTGPSGTEAFF. CDR3 nucleotide sequence: TGTGCCAGTAGTAGGGGGACAGGGCCCTCTGGGACTGAAGCTTTCTTT.

The chain recombines TRBV6-6 with TRBJ1-5; TRBD1 might be the D (5 bases). Germline V gene lookup returns CDR1 MNHNY and CDR2 SVGAGI (reference sequence). V lost 2 bases and J 6 bases, leaving 11 bases between the germline ends. This CDR3 has 14 amino acids. CDR3 residues: CASSYGALLQPQHF. The CDR3 DNA follows: TGTGCCAGCAGTTACGGGGCTCTTCTTCAGCCCCAGCATTTT.

The chain links TRBV3-1 (or the pseudogene TRBV3-2) to TRBJ2-7; 13 nucleotides match TRBD2. Germline trimming cut 1 base from V and 0 bases from J; bases unmatched to any gene: 3. The CDR3 has 17 amino acids. Germline-derived CDR1 and CDR2 are LGHDT and YNNKEL (reference sequence). The CDR3 nucleotides read TGTGCCAGCAGCCAAGGGACTAGCGGGGGAAGCTCCTACGAGCAGTACTTC. It codes for CASSQGTSGGSSYEQYF.

The chain is built from TRBV7-9 and TRBJ1-4, with 7 bases lining up with TRBD1. With 5 bases clipped from V and 17 bases from J, the junction kept 11 bases outside the gene matches. CDR1 is SEHNR and CDR2 is FQNEAQ in the germline V gene (reference sequence). The CDR3 loop spans 12 amino acids. The CDR3 reads CASSGGTVKLFF. The CDR3 bases are TGTGCCAGCAGCGGGGGGACAGTGAAATTATTTTTT.

In its sample, this clone was seen a few times. The CDR3 DNA is TGTGCCAGCAGCCCTTCCTCAGGGGCATCCTACAATGAGCAGTTCTTC. This sequence encodes CASSPSSGASYNEQFF. The chain couples TRBV11-2 to TRBJ2-1; TRBD1 is a possible D gene (6 bases). The V gene lost 5 bases and the J gene lost 1 base, with 15 bases spanning the gap. The CDR3 spans 16 residues. Per germline, CDR1 SGHAT and CDR2 FQNNGV.

The chain combines TRBV6-4 with TRBJ2-2; D perhaps matches TRBD1 (6 bases). The CDR3 totals 12 residues. In germline, CDR1 is MRHNA, CDR2 SNTAGT. V dropped 8 bases and J dropped 6 bases, with 10 bases sitting between them. This CDR3 is CASSGASGELFF. The DNA of the CDR3 is TGTGCCAGCTCAGGGGCTTCCGGGGAGCTGTTTTTT.

This chain joins TRBV3-1 (or the pseudogene TRBV3-2) and TRBJ1-1; D uncertain. Germline CDR1 is LGHDT and CDR2 is YNNKEL (reference sequence). Trimming removed 5 bases at V and 2 bases at J, with 9 bases between. This CDR3 has 13 amino acids. The CDR3 DNA sequence: TGTGCCAGCAGCTCACTTCCAAACACTGAAGCTTTCTTT. It codes for CASSSLPNTEAFF.

This chain connects TRBV30 to TRBJ2-1, with TRBD2 identical over 10 bases. The germline V gene has CDR1 GTSNPN and CDR2 SVGIG (reference sequence). The CDR3 is made up of 14 amino acids. V lost 7 bases and J lost 2; bases outside the gene matches: 5. The DNA for the CDR3 is TGTGCCTCAAATAGCGGGAGGACCTACAATGAGCAGTTCTTC. Protein: CASNSGRTYNEQFF.

The rearrangement joins TRBV6-5 to TRBJ1-2; the D is unclear. Germline lookup yields CDR1 MNHEY and CDR2 SVGAGI. This CDR3 has 12 amino acids. The V gene lost 6 bases and the J gene lost 3 bases, with 8 bases spanning the gap. In nucleotides, the CDR3 is TGTGCCAGCAGGCTTCGGGACTATGGCTACACCTTC. Protein: CASRLRDYGYTF.

The rearrangement uses TRBV18 and TRBJ1-5; D is perhaps TRBD1 (6 bases). Trimming stripped 2 bases from V and 7 bases from J, with 12 bases between. Germline CDR1 reads KGHSH; CDR2 reads LQKENI. CDR3 length: 14 residues. The CDR3 bases are TGTGCCAGCTCACCAGCGGAGCAGGGGCAGCCCCAGCATTTT. Protein sequence: CASSPAEQGQPQHF.

CDR3 in DNA: TGTGCCAGCAGTTACGCTCCGGGACAGGGAGGTGGTGGCTACACCTTC. Its translation: CASSYAPGQGGGGYTF. This rearrangement joins TRBV6-5 to TRBJ1-2; 9 bases match TRBD1. CDR1 and CDR2 (germline): MNHEY, SVGAGI. The CDR3 has 16 amino acids. With 2 bases clipped from V and 7 bases from J, the junction kept 11 bases outside the gene matches.

The rearrangement links TRBV29-1 to TRBJ1-1, with 7 bases lining up with TRBD1. Losses at the gene ends were 6 bases for V and 1 base for J; bases not matched to a gene: 2. Per the germline V gene, CDR1 is SQVTM and CDR2 is ANQGSEA. The CDR3 contains 12 residues. This chain's CDR3 is CSVGQTNTEAFF. Written as DNA, the CDR3 is TGCAGCGTGGGACAGACGAACACTGAAGCTTTCTTT.

This sequence joins TRBV5-8 and TRBJ1-1; tentative D call: TRBD1 (6 bases). CDR3 length: 13 amino acids. Trimming removed 1 base at V and 9 bases at J, with 13 bases between. In germline, CDR1 is SGHTS, CDR2 YDEGEE. CDR3 in DNA: TGTGCCAGCAGCTTGAACCAGGGGCGCAAAGCTTTCTTT. Amino acid sequence: CASSLNQGRKAFF.

This clone was counted only a few times. The sample has other DNA sequences that encode this CDR3 too. The chain's CDR3 is CASSLSQGYTEAFF. CDR3 nucleotide sequence: TGCGCCAGCAGCTTGTCTCAGGGATACACTGAAGCTTTCTTT. V usage is TRBV5-1 and J usage is TRBJ1-1; weak D call: TRBD1 (5 bases). CDR1 is SGHRS and CDR2 is YFSETQ in the germline V gene. The CDR3 covers 14 residues. Trimming removed 1 base at V and 3 bases at J, with 10 bases between.